This T cell receptor beta chain was sequenced during a study of shared clonotypes between healthy human individuals. The CDR3 runs 15 residues. The J segment lost 3 bases and the V segment lost 2 bases, leaving 7 bases of the junction unmatched. Germline-derived CDR1 and CDR2 are SQVTM and ANQGSEA. TCRdb's table, derived via immunoSEQ multiplex PCR, lists solely in-frame clones and lacks some. The data hold about 380,000 clones, with about 97% observed a single time. The clonotype originates from a man aged 25-40 years in good health. The chain carries TRBV29-1 and TRBJ2-7; 10 bases are shared with TRBD1. The sequencing sample was made of memory CD8+ T cells sorted from blood. The sample's subset: CD45RO+ cells pooled with CCR7-negative TemRA cells. CDR3 loop: CSVEQGRTGGYEQYF. The CDR3 DNA reads as TGCAGCGTTGAACAGGGGAGGACAGGGGGCTACGAGCAGTACTTC.